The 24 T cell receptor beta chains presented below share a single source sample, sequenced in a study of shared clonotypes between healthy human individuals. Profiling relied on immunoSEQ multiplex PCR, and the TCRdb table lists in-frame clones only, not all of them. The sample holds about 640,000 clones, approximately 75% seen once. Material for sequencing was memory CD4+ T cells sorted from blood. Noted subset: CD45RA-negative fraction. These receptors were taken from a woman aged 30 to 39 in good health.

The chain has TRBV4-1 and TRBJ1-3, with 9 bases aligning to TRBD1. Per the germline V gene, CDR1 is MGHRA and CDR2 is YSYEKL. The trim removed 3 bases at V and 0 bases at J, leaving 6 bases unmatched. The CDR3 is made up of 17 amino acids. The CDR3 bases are TGCGCCAGCAGCCAGAGGGGACAGGGACTCTCTGGAAACACCATATATTTT. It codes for CASSQRGQGLSGNTIYF.

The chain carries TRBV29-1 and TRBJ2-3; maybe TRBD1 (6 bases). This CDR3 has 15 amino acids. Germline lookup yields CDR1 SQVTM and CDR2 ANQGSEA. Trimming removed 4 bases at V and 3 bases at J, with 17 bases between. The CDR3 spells CSVAPVGGGTDTQYF. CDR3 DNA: TGCAGCGTTGCCCCGGTAGGGGGTGGGACAGATACGCAGTATTTT.

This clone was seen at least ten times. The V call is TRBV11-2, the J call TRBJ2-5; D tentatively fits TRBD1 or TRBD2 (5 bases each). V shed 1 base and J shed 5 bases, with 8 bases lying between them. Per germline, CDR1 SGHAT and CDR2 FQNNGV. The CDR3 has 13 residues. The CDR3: CASSLVWGETQYF. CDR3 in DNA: TGTGCCAGCAGCTTAGTGTGGGGGGAGACCCAGTACTTC.

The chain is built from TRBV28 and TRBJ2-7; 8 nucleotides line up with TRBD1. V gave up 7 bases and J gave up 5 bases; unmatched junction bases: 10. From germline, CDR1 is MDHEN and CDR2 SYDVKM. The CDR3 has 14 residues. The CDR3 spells CASTPGTGYHEQYF. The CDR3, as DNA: TGTGCCAGCACCCCCGGGACAGGTTACCACGAGCAGTACTTC.

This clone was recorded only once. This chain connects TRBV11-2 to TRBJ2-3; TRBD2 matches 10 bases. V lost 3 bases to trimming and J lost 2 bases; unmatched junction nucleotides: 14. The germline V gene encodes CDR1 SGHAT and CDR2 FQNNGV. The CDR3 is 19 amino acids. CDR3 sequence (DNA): TGTGCCAGCAGCTTCTCTGCTAGCGGGAGCGTGGGCCACACAGATACGCAGTATTTT. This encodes CASSFSASGSVGHTDTQYF. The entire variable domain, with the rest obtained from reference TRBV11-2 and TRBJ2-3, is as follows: EAGVAQSPRYKIIEKRQSVAFWCNPISGHATLYWYQQILGQGPKLLIQFQNNGVVDDSQLPKDRFSAERLKGVDSTLKIQPAKLEDSAVYLCASSFSASGSVGHTDTQYFGPGTRLTVL.

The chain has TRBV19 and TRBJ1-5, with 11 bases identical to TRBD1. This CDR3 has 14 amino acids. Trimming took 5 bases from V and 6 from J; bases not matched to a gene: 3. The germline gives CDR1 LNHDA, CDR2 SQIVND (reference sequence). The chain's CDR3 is CASSDGQGAQPQHF. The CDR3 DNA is TGTGCCAGTAGTGACGGACAGGGGGCTCAGCCCCAGCATTTT.

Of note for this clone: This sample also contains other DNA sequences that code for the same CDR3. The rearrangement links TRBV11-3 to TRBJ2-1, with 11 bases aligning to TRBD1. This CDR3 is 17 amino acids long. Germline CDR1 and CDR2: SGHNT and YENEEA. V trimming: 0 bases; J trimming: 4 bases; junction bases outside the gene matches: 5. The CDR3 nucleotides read TGTGCCAGCAGCTTAGATGGGGGGACAGGGGGTTACAATGAGCAGTTCTTC. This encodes CASSLDGGTGGYNEQFF. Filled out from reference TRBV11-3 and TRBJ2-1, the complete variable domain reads EAGVVQSPRYKIIEKKQPVAFWCNPISGHNTLYWYLQNLGQGPELLIRYENEEAVDDSQLPKDRFSAERLKGVDSTLKIQPAELGDSAVYLCASSLDGGTGGYNEQFFGPGTRLTVL.

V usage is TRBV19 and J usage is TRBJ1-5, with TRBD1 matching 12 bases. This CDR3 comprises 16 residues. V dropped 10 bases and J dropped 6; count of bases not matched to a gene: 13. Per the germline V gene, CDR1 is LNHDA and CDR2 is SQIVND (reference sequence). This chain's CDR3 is CAISGTGGFGVQPQHF. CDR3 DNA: TGTGCCATCTCCGGGACAGGGGGCTTCGGAGTTCAGCCCCAGCATTTT.

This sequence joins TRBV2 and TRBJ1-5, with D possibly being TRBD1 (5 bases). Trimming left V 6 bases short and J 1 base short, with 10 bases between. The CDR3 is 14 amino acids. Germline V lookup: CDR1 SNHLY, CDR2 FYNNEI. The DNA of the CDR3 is TGTGCCAGCAGGAAGGGACTGAGCAATCAGCCCCAGCATTTT. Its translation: CASRKGLSNQPQHF.

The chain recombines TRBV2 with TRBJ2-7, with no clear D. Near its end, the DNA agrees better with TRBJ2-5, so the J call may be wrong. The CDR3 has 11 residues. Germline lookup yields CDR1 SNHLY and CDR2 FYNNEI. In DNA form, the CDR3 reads TGTGCCAGCAGGGTAGGGGAGACCCAGTACTTC. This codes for CASRVGETQYF.

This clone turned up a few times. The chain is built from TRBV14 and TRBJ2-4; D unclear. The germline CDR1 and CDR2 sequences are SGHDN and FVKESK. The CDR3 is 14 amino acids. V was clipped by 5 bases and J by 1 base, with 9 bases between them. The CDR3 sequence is CASSFGGAKNIQYF. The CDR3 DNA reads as TGTGCCAGCAGCTTCGGTGGGGCCAAAAACATTCAGTACTTC. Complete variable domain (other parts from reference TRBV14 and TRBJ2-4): EAGVTQFPSHSVIEKGQTVTLRCDPISGHDNLYWYRRVMGKEIKFLLHFVKESKQDESGMPNNRFLAERTGGTYSTLKVQPAELEDSGVYFCASSFGGAKNIQYFGAGTRLSVL.

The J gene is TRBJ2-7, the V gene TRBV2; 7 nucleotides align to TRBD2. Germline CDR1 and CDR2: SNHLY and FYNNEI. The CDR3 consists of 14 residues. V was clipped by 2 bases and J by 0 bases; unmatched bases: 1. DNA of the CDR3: TGTGCCAGCAGTGAATGGGAGGGCTCCTACGAGCAGTACTTC. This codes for CASSEWEGSYEQYF.

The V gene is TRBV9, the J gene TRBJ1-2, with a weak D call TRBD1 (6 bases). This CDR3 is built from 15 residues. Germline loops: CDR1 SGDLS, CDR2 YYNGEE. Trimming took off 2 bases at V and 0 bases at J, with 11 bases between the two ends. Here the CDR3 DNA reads TGTGCCAGCAGCGTTCAGGGGCAGGCTAACTATGGCTACACCTTC. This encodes CASSVQGQANYGYTF.

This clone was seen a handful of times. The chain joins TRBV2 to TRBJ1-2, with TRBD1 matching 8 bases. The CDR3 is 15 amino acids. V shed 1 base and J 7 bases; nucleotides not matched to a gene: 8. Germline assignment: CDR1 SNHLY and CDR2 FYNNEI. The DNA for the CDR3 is TGTGCCAGCAGTGAAGAGGCCAGGGGGCTAAGTGGCTACACCTTC. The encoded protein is CASSEEARGLSGYTF.

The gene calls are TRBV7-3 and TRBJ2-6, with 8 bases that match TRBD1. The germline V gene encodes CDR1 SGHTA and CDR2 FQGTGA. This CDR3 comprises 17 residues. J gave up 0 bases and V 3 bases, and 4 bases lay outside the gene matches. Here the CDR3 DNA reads TGTGCCAGCAGCTTGCAGGGGGCAGCCTCTGGGGCCAACGTCCTGACTTTC. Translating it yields CASSLQGAASGANVLTF.

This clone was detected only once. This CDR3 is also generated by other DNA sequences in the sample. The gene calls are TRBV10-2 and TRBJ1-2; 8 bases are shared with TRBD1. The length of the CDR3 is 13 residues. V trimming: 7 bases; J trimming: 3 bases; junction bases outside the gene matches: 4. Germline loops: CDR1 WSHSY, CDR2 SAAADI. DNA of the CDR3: TGCGCCAGCACCGGGACAGGAGACTATGGCTACACCTTC. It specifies CASTGTGDYGYTF.

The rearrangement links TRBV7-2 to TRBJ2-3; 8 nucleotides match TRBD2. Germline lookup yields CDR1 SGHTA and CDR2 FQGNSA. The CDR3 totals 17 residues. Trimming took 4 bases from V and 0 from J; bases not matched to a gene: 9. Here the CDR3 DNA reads TGTGCCAGCAGCTCCCGGGGTAGCGGGGTCAGCACAGATACGCAGTATTTT. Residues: CASSSRGSGVSTDTQYF.

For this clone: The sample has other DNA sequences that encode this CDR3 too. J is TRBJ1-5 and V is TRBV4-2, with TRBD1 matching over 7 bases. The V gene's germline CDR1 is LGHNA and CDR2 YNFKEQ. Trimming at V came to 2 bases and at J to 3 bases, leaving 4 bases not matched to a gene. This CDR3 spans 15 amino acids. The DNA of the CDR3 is TGTGCCAGCAGCCAAATAGACAGGGACAATCAGCCCCAGCATTTT. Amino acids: CASSQIDRDNQPQHF.

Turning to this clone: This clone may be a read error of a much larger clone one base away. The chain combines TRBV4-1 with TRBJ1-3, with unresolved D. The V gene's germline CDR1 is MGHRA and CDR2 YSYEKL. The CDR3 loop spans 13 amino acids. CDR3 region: CASPIDSGDTIYF. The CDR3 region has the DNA TGCGCCAGCCCAATAGACTCTGGAGACACCATATATTTT.

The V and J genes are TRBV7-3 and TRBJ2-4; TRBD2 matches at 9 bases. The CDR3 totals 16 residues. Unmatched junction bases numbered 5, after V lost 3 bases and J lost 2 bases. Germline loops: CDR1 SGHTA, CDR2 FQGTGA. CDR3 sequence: CASSLGAGGSKNIQYF. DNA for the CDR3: TGTGCCAGCAGCTTGGGAGCGGGAGGCTCCAAAAACATTCAGTACTTC.

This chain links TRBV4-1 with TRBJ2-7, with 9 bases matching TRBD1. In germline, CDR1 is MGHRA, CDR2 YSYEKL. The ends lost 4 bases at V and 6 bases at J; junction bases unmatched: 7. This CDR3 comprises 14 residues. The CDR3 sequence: CASSPAGTGSEQYF. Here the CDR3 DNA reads TGCGCCAGCAGCCCCGCCGGGACAGGGAGCGAGCAGTACTTC.

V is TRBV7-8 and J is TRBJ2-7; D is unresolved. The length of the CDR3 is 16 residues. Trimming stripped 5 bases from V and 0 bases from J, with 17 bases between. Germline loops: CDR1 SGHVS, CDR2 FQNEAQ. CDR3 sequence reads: CASSAYRVASSYEQYF. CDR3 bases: TGTGCCAGCAGCGCCTACCGCGTGGCCAGCTCCTACGAGCAGTACTTC. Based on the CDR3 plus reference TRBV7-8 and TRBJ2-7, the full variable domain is GAGVSQSPRYKVAKRGQDVALRCDPISGHVSLFWYQQALGQGPEFLTYFQNEAQLDKSGLPSDRFFAERPEGSVSTLKIQRTQQEDSAVYLCASSAYRVASSYEQYFGPGTRLTVT.

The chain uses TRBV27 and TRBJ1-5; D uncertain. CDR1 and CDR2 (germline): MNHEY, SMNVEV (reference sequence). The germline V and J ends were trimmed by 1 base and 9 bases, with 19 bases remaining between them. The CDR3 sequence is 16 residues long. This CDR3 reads CASSLFRGSSLGPQHF. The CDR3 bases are TGTGCCAGCAGTTTATTCAGAGGGTCCTCATTAGGGCCCCAGCATTTT.

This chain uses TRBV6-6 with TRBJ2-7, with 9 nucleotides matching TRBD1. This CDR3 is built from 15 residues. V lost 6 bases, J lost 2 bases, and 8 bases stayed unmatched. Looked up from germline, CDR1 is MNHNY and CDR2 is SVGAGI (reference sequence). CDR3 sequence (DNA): TGTGCCAGCAGGCCGACCGGGACAGGGACCTACGAGCAGTACTTC. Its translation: CASRPTGTGTYEQYF.